Shown below are 28 T cell receptor beta chains from a single sample sequenced in a study of T-cell memory formation after mild COVID-19. TCRdb re-called the 5' RACE reads through MiXCR, storing one row per CDR3 protein. The data contain approximately 250,000 distinct CDR3 sequences, 15% of them singletons. Material for sequencing was PBMCs or a T cell subset sorted from them (not recorded which). The receptors were gathered from an adult woman who had mild COVID-19 (a few samples of this study predate the infection). Cell type and time point are not known.

This clonotype was seen a few times. The V gene is TRBV7-2, the J gene TRBJ2-7; 16 nucleotides agree with TRBD2. This CDR3 has 16 residues. In germline, CDR1 is SGHTA, CDR2 FQGNSA. V lost 2 bases, J lost 6 bases, and 4 bases stayed unmatched. CDR3 coding DNA: TGTGCCAGCAGCTTAACCGGGACTAGCGGGAGGGCCGAGCAGTACTTC. Encoded protein: CASSLTGTSGRAEQYF.

This clonotype was found a few times. The V and J genes are TRBV5-5 and TRBJ1-1, with D perhaps matching TRBD1 (6 bases). Germline-derived CDR1 and CDR2 are SGHKS and YYEKEE (reference sequence). CDR3 size: 15 residues. The V end lost 2 bases, the J end lost 0 bases, and 11 bases lay between the germline ends. DNA of the CDR3: TGTGCCAGCAGCTTTCAGACAGGCATGAACACTGAAGCTTTCTTT. It translates to CASSFQTGMNTEAFF.

This chain joins TRBV20-1 and TRBJ2-3; D gene uncertain. V gave up 1 base and J gave up 2 bases, with 4 bases separating them. Germline V gene sequence: CDR1 DFQATT, CDR2 SNEGSKA (reference sequence). The CDR3 totals 12 residues. For the CDR3, the DNA is TGCAGTGCTAGAGCCAACACAGATACGCAGTATTTT. Encoded protein: CSARANTDTQYF.

The rearrangement links TRBV11-2 to TRBJ2-5; D perhaps matches TRBD1 (6 bases). CDR3 size: 15 residues. The germline V gene encodes CDR1 SGHAT and CDR2 FQNNGV. Trimming left V 1 base short and J 2 bases short, with 11 bases between. The CDR3 protein is CASSLVWGLQETQYF. In nucleotides, the CDR3 is TGTGCCAGCAGCTTAGTATGGGGGCTTCAAGAGACCCAGTACTTC.

This clonotype was detected a few times. The chain combines TRBV7-9 with TRBJ1-2, with TRBD1 as a possible D gene (6 bases). The CDR3 consists of 15 residues. Trimming stripped 5 bases from V and 4 bases from J, with 17 bases between. CDR1 is SEHNR and CDR2 is FQNEAQ in the germline V gene (reference sequence). CDR3 amino acids: CASSHFPGQFYGYTF. In nucleotides, the CDR3 is TGTGCCAGCAGCCACTTTCCAGGACAGTTCTATGGCTACACCTTC.

The chain links TRBV30 to TRBJ2-1; 11 bases fit TRBD2. The CDR3 runs 12 residues. V shed 4 bases, J shed 9 bases, and the junction held 2 bases outside the gene matches. Germline V gives CDR1 GTSNPN, CDR2 SVGIG (reference sequence). The CDR3 reads CAWTSGGTEQFF. CDR3 DNA: TGTGCCTGGACTAGCGGGGGGACTGAGCAGTTCTTC.

This clonotype was detected many times. This sequence joins TRBV20-1 and TRBJ2-1; D uncertain. V was trimmed by 6 bases and J by 1 base, leaving 10 bases between them. Germline CDR1 reads DFQATT; CDR2 reads SNEGSKA (reference sequence). This CDR3 has 13 amino acids. The CDR3 coding sequence is TGCAGTGCGAGGACGGATTCCTACAATGAGCAGTTCTTC. This codes for CSARTDSYNEQFF.

This clonotype was observed a few times. Because it lacks the conserved phenylalanine or tryptophan at the end, this CDR3 is likely a read error. No DNA is shown, since the ends of the CDR3 on it are uncertain; the CDR3 is the one TCRdb lists. The CDR3 sequence: CASSQGPGLANPLWV. This chain joins TRBV3-1 and TRBJ2-1; no check of the table's D call, TRBD2, against the DNA was made. The CDR3 has 15 residues if both end residues are counted. Germline V gene sequence: CDR1 LGHDT, CDR2 YNNKEL (reference sequence).

This clonotype was seen at least ten times. This sequence joins TRBV30 and TRBJ1-1, with D uncertain. The V gene lost 5 bases and the J gene lost 1 base, with 11 bases spanning the gap. This CDR3 has 13 residues. Germline lookup yields CDR1 GTSNPN and CDR2 SVGIG (reference sequence). The CDR3 protein is CAWFRFGNTEAFF. For the CDR3, the DNA is TGTGCCTGGTTTCGGTTCGGGAACACTGAAGCTTTCTTT.

The chain employs TRBV29-1 and TRBJ1-1; D possibly corresponds to TRBD1 (6 bases). Germline lookup yields CDR1 SQVTM and CDR2 ANQGSEA. The V gene lost 4 bases and the J gene lost 1 base, with 13 bases spanning the gap. This CDR3 spans 14 amino acids. In nucleotides, the CDR3 is TGCAGCGTTGTAGGACAGCGTAGGAACACTGAAGCTTTCTTT. Translation: CSVVGQRRNTEAFF.

A few counts support this clonotype. The rearrangement links TRBV21-1 to TRBJ2-5; TRBD1 is the table's D call, not checked against the DNA. TRBV21-1 is a pseudogene. The CDR3 length is 17 residues. CDR3 sequence (DNA): TGTGCCAGCAGCACTTCCCGACGCCGACAGGAAGAAGAGACCCAGTACTTC. Its translation is CASSTSRRRQEEETQYF.

This clonotype has only a few counts. The chain combines TRBV5-1 with TRBJ2-1, with 10 positions matching TRBD2. This CDR3 is built from 16 residues. Trimming at V came to 5 bases and at J to 8 bases, leaving 13 bases not matched to a gene. The germline gives CDR1 SGHRS, CDR2 YFSETQ. CDR3 protein: CASSLIGSGGAYEQFF. The CDR3 nucleotides are TGCGCCAGCAGTCTGATAGGGAGCGGGGGGGCCTATGAGCAGTTCTTC.

A few counts support this clonotype. The chain combines TRBV5-1 with TRBJ1-5; no clear D gene. CDR3 size: 16 residues. The V and J ends lost 8 bases and 1 base respectively, with 19 bases between them. Germline V gives CDR1 SGHRS, CDR2 YFSETQ. The CDR3 DNA is TGCGCCAGTAGTCCCCAGCCAGGATCAAGCAATCAGCCCCAGCATTTT. It encodes CASSPQPGSSNQPQHF.

This clonotype was counted at least ten times. The chain employs TRBV5-1 and TRBJ2-7; unclear D gene. Deletions cut 3 bases from V and 5 bases from J, with 12 bases between. Germline lookup yields CDR1 SGHRS and CDR2 YFSETQ. CDR3 size: 13 residues. In DNA form, the CDR3 reads TGCGCCAGCAGCTCCGGGTCCGTCGACGAGCAGTACTTC. Encoded protein: CASSSGSVDEQYF.

This sequence joins TRBV7-2 and TRBJ2-3; D gene uncertain. Germline CDR1 SGHTA, CDR2 FQGNSA. Trimming took off 4 bases at V and 9 bases at J, with 14 bases between the two ends. This CDR3 comprises 13 residues. As DNA, the CDR3 is TGTGCCAGCAGCTCCCACCAAGGCGAGACGCAGTATTTT. Its translation is CASSSHQGETQYF.

The V call is TRBV2, the J call TRBJ1-6, with D hard to call. The CDR3 has 15 amino acids. Trimming shortened V by 6 bases and J by 0 bases, and 9 bases separated the two germline ends. Germline CDR1 is SNHLY and CDR2 is FYNNEI. This CDR3 reads CASRAVSSYNSPLHF. CDR3 bases: TGTGCCAGCAGGGCTGTAAGCTCCTATAATTCACCCCTCCACTTT.

This sequence joins TRBV2 and TRBJ1-2, with a tentative D call TRBD1 (5 bases). The CDR3 consists of 17 residues. Germline values: CDR1 SNHLY, CDR2 FYNNEI. V lost 6 bases and J lost 4, with 24 bases in between. The DNA for the CDR3 is TGTGCCAGCAGCCGGATTCGGGACTCTCTCGACTTCTATGGCTACACCTTC. Translated: CASSRIRDSLDFYGYTF.

This chain links TRBV2 with TRBJ2-7; 7 nucleotides match TRBD1. The CDR3 is made up of 14 amino acids. V lost 5 bases to trimming and J lost 1 base; unmatched junction nucleotides: 5. CDR1 is SNHLY, CDR2 FYNNEI, per germline. The DNA for the CDR3 is TGTGCCAGCAGTACCGAGACAGGGTCCTACGAGCAGTACTTC. Protein: CASSTETGSYEQYF. The full variable domain, rest sourced from reference TRBV2 and TRBJ2-7, is EPEVTQTPSHQVTQMGQEVILRCVPISNHLYFYWYRQILGQKVEFLVSFYNNEISEKSEIFDDQFSVERPDGSNFTLKIRSTKLEDSAMYFCASSTETGSYEQYFGPGTRLTVT.

This clonotype was seen only a few times. J is TRBJ2-3 and V is TRBV20-1; 9 nucleotides agree with TRBD1. V lost 2 bases, J lost 5 bases, and 14 bases stayed unmatched. This CDR3 is 17 amino acids long. Germline CDR1 reads DFQATT; CDR2 reads SNEGSKA (reference sequence). The CDR3 loop is CSARSVGGQGIGDTQYF. CDR3 in DNA: TGCAGTGCTAGATCCGTCGGGGGACAGGGCATAGGAGATACGCAGTATTTT.

This chain joins TRBV12-3 or TRBV12-4 and TRBJ2-1; 10 bases agree with TRBD2. The CDR3 spans 14 residues. J gave up 10 bases and V 1 base, and 4 bases lay outside the gene matches. CDR3 region: CASSLGAGGREQFF. CDR3 bases: TGTGCCAGCAGTTTAGGAGCGGGGGGGCGAGAGCAGTTCTTC.

This clonotype was detected a few times. The J gene is TRBJ1-2, the V gene TRBV12-3 or TRBV12-4, with 9 bases aligning to TRBD1. The J segment lost 6 bases and the V segment lost 6 bases, leaving 8 bases of the junction unmatched. CDR3 length: 14 amino acids. The CDR3 spells CASSVQGARNGYTF. Here the CDR3 DNA reads TGTGCCAGCAGCGTACAGGGGGCTAGGAATGGCTACACCTTC.

Only one count was recorded for this clonotype. CDR3 in DNA: TGTGCCATCGGGGAACAGGGCAAAGAGACCCAGTACTTC. Translated, it gives CAIGEQGKETQYF. The J gene is TRBJ2-5, the V gene TRBV10-3; possible D gene TRBD1, 6 bases. Between the trimmed V and J ends, which lost 8 bases and 3 bases, there was a span of 13 bases. The CDR3 contains 13 residues. CDR1 is ENHRY and CDR2 is SYGVKD in the germline V gene.

This clonotype appeared many times. V gene TRBV3-1 combines with J gene TRBJ2-7; D perhaps matches TRBD1 (6 bases). The V gene's germline CDR1 is LGHDT and CDR2 YNNKEL (reference sequence). This CDR3 region has 12 residues. V was trimmed by 6 bases and J by 6 bases, leaving 12 bases between them. CDR3 region: CASSPQGSEQYF. The CDR3 DNA is TGTGCCAGCAGTCCCCAGGGGAGCGAGCAGTACTTC.

This clonotype has at least ten counts. V and J are TRBV10-3 and TRBJ2-4; either TRBD1 or TRBD2 may supply D (6 bases each). CDR1 is ENHRY, CDR2 SYGVKD, per germline. The CDR3 consists of 16 residues. V was pared by 5 bases and J by 0 bases, with 14 bases between. The DNA of the CDR3 is TGTGCCATCAGTCCGACGGGGGCTCTAGCCAAAAACATTCAGTACTTC. This codes for CAISPTGALAKNIQYF.

The chain recombines TRBV7-9 with TRBJ2-5; 10 bases fit TRBD2. The CDR3 length is 15 residues. CDR1 SEHNR and CDR2 FQNEAQ come from the germline V gene (reference sequence). The V segment lost 5 bases and the J segment 2 bases; nucleotides outside the gene matches: 5. The CDR3 nucleotides read TGTGCCAGCAGCCTCCTAGCGGGAGTGCAAGAGACCCAGTACTTC. Residues: CASSLLAGVQETQYF.

The chain links TRBV4-2 to TRBJ1-1, with D maybe TRBD1 (5 bases). V lost 1 base and J 8 bases, leaving 14 bases between the germline ends. Germline CDR1 is LGHNA and CDR2 is YNFKEQ. This CDR3 is built from 14 residues. CDR3 bases: TGTGCCAGCAGCCAAGTAGGGGCCGATAAAGAAGCTTTCTTT. This codes for CASSQVGADKEAFF.

The chain has TRBV20-1 and TRBJ1-1; D gene unclear. Germline CDR1 DFQATT, CDR2 SNEGSKA (reference sequence). V was trimmed by 1 base and J by 7 bases, leaving 7 bases between them. The length of the CDR3 is 11 residues. Here the CDR3 DNA reads TGCAGTGCTAGAGTAGACTATGAAGCTTTCTTT. Translation: CSARVDYEAFF.

V usage is TRBV14 and J usage is TRBJ2-5, with a tentative D call TRBD1 (5 bases). The length of the CDR3 is 15 residues. Germline V gene data show CDR1 as SGHDN and CDR2 as FVKESK. V was cut by 1 base and J by 4 bases, with 13 bases left in between. The CDR3 region is CASSQGGSFPETQYF. CDR3 sequence (DNA): TGTGCCAGCAGCCAAGGGGGCAGTTTCCCAGAGACCCAGTACTTC.